This entry is about one T cell receptor beta chain. Antigen: not known. The junction shows a germline mismatch at one end, possibly a read error. The entry originates in a study of blood T cells in healthy people across ages. Overall study findings and caveats: Expanded clonotype shifts may have been confounded, as the donors had an unknown CMV status. Diversity estimates drawn from one million T cells were deemed underestimates.

Germline V CDR1 and CDR2: LGHNA, YNFKEQ. The CDR3 is made up of 16 amino acids. The use of a sample-barcoded 5' primer and a J-beta primer mix characterized a second PCR of about 6 to 11 cycles. TCRdb analysed the 5' RACE reads with MiXCR anew, one entry per CDR3 protein. The table shows roughly 1,000,000 distinct CDR3 sequences, with 20% to 25% occurring only once. This sample was shared with a second study, whose subject was T cells of mothers and their children.

The chain is built from TRBV4-2 and TRBJ2-3; the match to TRBD1 covers 12 bases. This TCR came from a girl aged 2 to 9 in good health. Material: blood. This CDR3 reads CASSQDSGQGADTQYF. The DNA for the CDR3 is TGTGCCAGCAGCCAAGATTCGGGACAGGGGGCAGATACGCAGTACTTT.